These 18 T cell receptor beta chains originate from one sample sequenced in a study of Tregs in tolerant kidney transplant recipients. Here immunoSEQ multiplex PCR was the method, and the copy in TCRdb shows in-frame clones only, minus some. The data hold about 240,000 clones, with 65% to 85% observed a single time. Sequenced sample: CD4+ T cells from blood. These TCRs come from a human donor in good health.

The DNA for the CDR3 is TGCGCCAGCAGCGTTGGACCTTCGTCGATTGAGCAGTACTTC. Protein product: CASSVGPSSIEQYF. The chain joins TRBV5-1 to TRBJ2-7; no firm D call. This CDR3 has 14 residues. Trimming cost V 4 bases and J 7 bases, with 18 bases left between them. Germline CDR1 and CDR2: SGHRS and YFSETQ. The variable domain in full, completed from reference TRBV5-1 and TRBJ2-7, reads KAGVTQTPRYLIKTRGQQVTLSCSPISGHRSVSWYQQTPGQGLQFLFEYFSETQRNKGNFPGRFSGRQFSNSRSEMNVSTLELGDSALYLCASSVGPSSIEQYFGPGTRLTVT.

Concerning this clone itself: The junction departs from germline at one end; a sequencing error may be responsible. The chain links TRBV11-3 to TRBJ2-7, with a tentative D call TRBD1 (5 bases). Germline V lookup: CDR1 SGHNT, CDR2 YENEEA. The CDR3 contains 12 residues. CDR3 sequence: CASSRTGYERYF. CDR3 nucleotides: TGTGCCAGCAGCCGAACAGGCTACGAGCGGTACTTC.

This chain connects TRBV6-1 to TRBJ1-3; D gene ambiguous. V lost 7 bases and J 0 bases, leaving 10 bases between the germline ends. The germline V gene has CDR1 MNHNS and CDR2 SASEGT. This CDR3 region has 14 residues. The CDR3 loop is CASIPTGSGNTIYF. The CDR3 DNA is TGTGCCAGCATCCCGACCGGCTCTGGAAACACCATATATTTT.

The chain joins TRBV2 to TRBJ2-1; D is uncertain. The CDR3 is made up of 14 amino acids. The germline CDR1 and CDR2 sequences are SNHLY and FYNNEI. With 6 bases removed from V and 0 bases from J, the gap between germline ends came to 9 bases. The CDR3 spells CASSPESSYNEQFF. DNA of the CDR3: TGTGCCAGCAGCCCAGAGAGCTCCTACAATGAGCAGTTCTTC.

The count of this clone is one. V and J are TRBV9 and TRBJ2-2; 11 bases agree with TRBD2. The CDR3 is 16 residues long. J lost 1 base, V lost 5 bases, and 4 bases had no gene match. Germline V gene sequence: CDR1 SGDLS, CDR2 YYNGEE. For the CDR3, the DNA is TGTGCCAGCAGTTGGACTAGCGGGTTGAACACCGGGGAGCTGTTTTTT. Encoded protein: CASSWTSGLNTGELFF. The variable domain in full, with the rest retrieved from reference TRBV9 and TRBJ2-2, is DSGVTQTPKHLITATGQRVTLRCSPRSGDLSVYWYQQSLDQGLQFLIQYYNGEERAKGNILERFSAQQFPDLHSELNLSSLELGDSALYFCASSWTSGLNTGELFFGEGSRLTVL.

This sequence joins TRBV19 and TRBJ2-7; 8 nucleotides align to TRBD1. V trimming: 5 bases; J trimming: 0 bases; junction bases outside the gene matches: 9. The CDR3 sequence is 16 residues long. Germline CDR1 reads LNHDA; CDR2 reads SQIVND (reference sequence). The CDR3 sequence is CASSLDRDRSSYEQYF. DNA for the CDR3: TGTGCCAGTAGTCTCGATCGGGACAGGAGCTCCTACGAGCAGTACTTC.

With respect to this clone: One junction end does not reproduce the germline sequence, and a read error may be involved. The chain uses TRBV29-1 and TRBJ1-1; D remains unclear. The CDR3 has 11 amino acids. Germline V gene lookup returns CDR1 SQVTM and CDR2 ANQGSEA. The CDR3 spells CSQSRSTEAFF. CDR3 coding DNA: TGTTCCCAATCCAGAAGCACTGAAGCTTTCTTT. The full variable domain, completed using reference TRBV29-1 and TRBJ1-1, is SAVISQKPSRDICQRGTSLTIQCQVDSQVTMMFWYRQQPGQSLTLIATANQGSEATYESGFVIDKFPISRPNLTFSTLTVSNMSPEDSSIYLCSQSRSTEAFFGQGTRLTVV.

The V and J genes are TRBV9 and TRBJ1-1, with D hard to call. The CDR3 extends over 14 amino acids. Looked up from germline, CDR1 is SGDLS and CDR2 is YYNGEE. V was trimmed by 2 bases and J by 5 bases, leaving 13 bases between them. The CDR3 region is CASSVLPAGTEAFF. In DNA form, the CDR3 reads TGTGCCAGCAGCGTCTTACCGGCGGGAACTGAAGCTTTCTTT.

V is TRBV19 and J is TRBJ2-1, with TRBD2 matching over 10 bases. CDR1 is LNHDA, CDR2 SQIVND, per germline (reference sequence). The length of the CDR3 is 16 residues. V dropped 6 bases and J dropped 6; count of bases not matched to a gene: 11. The CDR3 spells CASRTLAGVGSNEQFF. The DNA for the CDR3 is TGTGCCAGTAGGACTCTAGCGGGAGTAGGGAGCAATGAGCAGTTCTTC.

The rearrangement joins TRBV5-1 to TRBJ2-7; 7 bases align to TRBD1. With V trimmed by 0 bases and J by 3 bases, 3 bases remained unmatched. The CDR3 consists of 14 residues. The germline CDR1 and CDR2 sequences are SGHRS and YFSETQ. CDR3 nucleotide sequence: TGCGCCAGCAGCTTGGACGGGACAGTCTACGAGCAGTACTTC. This codes for CASSLDGTVYEQYF.

The gene calls are TRBV4-1 and TRBJ2-7; D is uncertain. Germline V CDR1 and CDR2: MGHRA, YSYEKL. The CDR3 length is 11 residues. V was trimmed by 5 bases and J by 3 bases, leaving 5 bases between them. This chain's CDR3 is CASSGSYEQYF. The DNA of the CDR3 is TGCGCCAGCAGCGGAAGCTACGAGCAGTACTTC.

This clone was seen only once. The rearrangement joins TRBV5-4 to TRBJ1-3, with D unresolved. Germline V gene data show CDR1 as SGHNT and CDR2 as YYREEE (reference sequence). Trimming cost V 0 bases and J 1 base, with 5 bases left between them. The CDR3 totals 14 residues. The CDR3: CASSLGGSGNTIYF. The CDR3 region has the DNA TGTGCCAGCAGCTTGGGGGGTTCTGGAAACACCATATATTTT. Variable domain in full (rest from reference TRBV5-4 and TRBJ1-3): ETGVTQSPTHLIKTRGQQVTLRCSSQSGHNTVSWYQQALGQGPQFIFQYYREEENGRGNFPPRFSGLQFPNYSSELNVNALELDDSALYLCASSLGGSGNTIYFGEGSWLTVV.

This chain connects TRBV4-2 to TRBJ2-1, with 10 bases fitting TRBD1. The CDR3 loop spans 16 amino acids. With V trimmed by 1 base and J by 6 bases, 6 bases remained unmatched. Germline values: CDR1 LGHNA, CDR2 YNFKEQ. As DNA, the CDR3 is TGTGCCAGCAGCCAAGGACAGGGGGCAACTAGCAATGAGCAGTTCTTC. Its protein product is CASSQGQGATSNEQFF.

The chain combines TRBV9 with TRBJ1-1, with D hard to call. The germline V gene has CDR1 SGDLS and CDR2 YYNGEE. This CDR3 is built from 13 residues. The V end lost 0 bases, the J end lost 0 bases, and 3 bases lay between the germline ends. CDR3 region: CASSVEMNTEAFF. The CDR3 region has the DNA TGTGCCAGCAGCGTAGAGATGAACACTGAAGCTTTCTTT. The variable domain in full, completed from reference TRBV9 and TRBJ1-1, reads DSGVTQTPKHLITATGQRVTLRCSPRSGDLSVYWYQQSLDQGLQFLIQYYNGEERAKGNILERFSAQQFPDLHSELNLSSLELGDSALYFCASSVEMNTEAFFGQGTRLTVV.

The chain carries TRBV5-1 and TRBJ2-5, with D maybe TRBD1 (5 bases). CDR1 is SGHRS, CDR2 YFSETQ, per germline. Trimming removed 6 bases at V and 3 bases at J, with 15 bases between. This CDR3 contains 14 residues. CDR3 nucleotide sequence: TGCGCCAGCAACGAAAGGGGCAACAAAGAGACCCAGTACTTC. It specifies CASNERGNKETQYF.

V is TRBV10-1 and J is TRBJ2-5; TRBD2 might be the D (6 bases). The J call may be in error: the DNA end matches TRBJ2-7 better. Germline CDR1 WNHNN, CDR2 SYGVQD (reference sequence). The CDR3 has 14 residues. The DNA for the CDR3 is TGCGCCAGCAGTGCCGGGGGTAGCTCCTACGAGCAGTACTTC. Translating gives CASSAGGSSYEQYF.

V usage is TRBV7-8 and J usage is TRBJ2-3; D is possibly TRBD1 (5 bases). CDR3 length: 14 amino acids. The germline V and J ends were trimmed by 3 bases and 2 bases, with 9 bases remaining between them. The germline CDR1 and CDR2 sequences are SGHVS and FQNEAQ. CDR3 in DNA: TGTGCCAGCAGCTTCCCAGGGTCCACAGATACGCAGTATTTT. The encoded protein is CASSFPGSTDTQYF.

The V and J genes are TRBV5-1 and TRBJ2-3, with TRBD2 matching over 8 bases. CDR3 length: 16 amino acids. Germline V gene data show CDR1 as SGHRS and CDR2 as YFSETQ. The ends lost 0 bases at V and 2 bases at J; junction bases unmatched: 5. CDR3 region: CASSLEGRGATDTQYF. The CDR3 region has the DNA TGCGCCAGCAGCTTGGAGGGGCGGGGGGCCACAGATACGCAGTATTTT.